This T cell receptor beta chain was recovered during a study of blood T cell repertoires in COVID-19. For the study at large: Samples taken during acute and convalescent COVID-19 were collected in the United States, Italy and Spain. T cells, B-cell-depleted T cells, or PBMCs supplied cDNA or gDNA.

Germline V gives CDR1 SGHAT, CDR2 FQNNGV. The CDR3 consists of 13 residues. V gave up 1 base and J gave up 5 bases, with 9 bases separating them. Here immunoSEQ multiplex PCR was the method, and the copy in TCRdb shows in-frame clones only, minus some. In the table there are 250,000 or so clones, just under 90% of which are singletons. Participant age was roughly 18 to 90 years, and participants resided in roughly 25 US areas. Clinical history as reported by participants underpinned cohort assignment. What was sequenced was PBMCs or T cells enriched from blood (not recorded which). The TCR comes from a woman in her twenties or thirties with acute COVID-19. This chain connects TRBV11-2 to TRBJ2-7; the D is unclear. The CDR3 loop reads CASSLGLIDEQYF. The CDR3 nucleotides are TGTGCCAGCAGCTTAGGTTTAATTGACGAGCAGTACTTC.